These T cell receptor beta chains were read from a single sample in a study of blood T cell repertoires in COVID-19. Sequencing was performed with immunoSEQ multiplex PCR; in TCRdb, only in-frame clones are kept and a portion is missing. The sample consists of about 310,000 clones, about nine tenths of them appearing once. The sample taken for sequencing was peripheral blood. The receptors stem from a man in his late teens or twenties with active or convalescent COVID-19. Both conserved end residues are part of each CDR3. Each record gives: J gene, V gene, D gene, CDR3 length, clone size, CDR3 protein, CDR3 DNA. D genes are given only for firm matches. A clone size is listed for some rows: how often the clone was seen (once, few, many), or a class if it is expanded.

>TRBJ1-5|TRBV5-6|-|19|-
CASSFNAQGKGYSNQPQHF
TGTGCCAGCAGCTTTAACGCCCAGGGAAAGGGCTATAGCAATCAGCCCCAGCATTTT
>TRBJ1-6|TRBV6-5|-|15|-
CASSSPGHYNSPLHF
TGTGCCAGCAGTTCCCCGGGACACTATAATTCACCCCTCCACTTT
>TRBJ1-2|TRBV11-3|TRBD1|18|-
CASSIRGTGGPLSYGYTF
TGTGCCAGCAGCATCAGGGGGACAGGAGGTCCCCTGAGCTATGGCTACACCTTC
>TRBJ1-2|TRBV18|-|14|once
CASSLAGADYGYTF
TGTGCCAGCTCCCTCGCGGGGGCGGATTATGGCTACACCTTC
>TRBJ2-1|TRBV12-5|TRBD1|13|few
CASGLDRGNEQFF
TGTGCTAGTGGTTTGGACAGGGGAAATGAGCAGTTCTTC
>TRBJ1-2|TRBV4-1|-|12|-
CASSQGSNGYTF
TGCGCCAGCAGCCAAGGTAGCAATGGCTACACCTTC
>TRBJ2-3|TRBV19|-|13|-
CASSIDRADTQYF
TGTGCCAGTAGTATAGACAGGGCAGATACGCAGTATTTT
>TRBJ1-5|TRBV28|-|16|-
CASSLSPGDLDQPQHF
TGTGCCAGCAGTTTATCCCCAGGGGATTTGGATCAGCCCCAGCATTTT
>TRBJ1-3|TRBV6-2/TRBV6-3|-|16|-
CASSYKDRVSGNTIYF
TGTGCCAGCAGTTACAAGGACAGAGTCTCTGGAAACACCATATATTTT
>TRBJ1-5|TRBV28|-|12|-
CASSLGGSLGHF
TGTGCCAGCAGTTTAGGAGGGAGCCTGGGGCATTTT
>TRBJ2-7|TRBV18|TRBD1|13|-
CASSDGQGYEQYF
TGTGCCAGCTCCGATGGACAGGGCTACGAGCAGTACTTC
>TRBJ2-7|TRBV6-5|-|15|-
CASSYSLGAGDEQYF
TGTGCCAGCAGTTACTCTCTGGGGGCGGGGGACGAGCAGTACTTC
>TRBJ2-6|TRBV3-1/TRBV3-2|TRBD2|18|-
CASSQGLAGEAGANVLTF
TGTGCCAGCAGCCAAGGGTTAGCGGGGGAGGCTGGGGCCAACGTCCTGACTTTC
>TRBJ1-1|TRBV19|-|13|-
CASSIGSWTEAFF
TGTGCCAGTAGTATTGGGAGTTGGACTGAAGCTTTCTTT
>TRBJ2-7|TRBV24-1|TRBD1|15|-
CATSDPRTGAYEQYF
TGTGCCACCAGTGATCCTAGGACAGGGGCCTACGAGCAGTACTTC
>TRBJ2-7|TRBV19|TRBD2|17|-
CASSISASGSWSYEQYF
TGTGCCAGTAGTATATCGGCTAGCGGGAGTTGGTCCTACGAGCAGTACTTC
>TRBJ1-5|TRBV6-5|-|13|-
CASRRTKNQPQHF
TGTGCCAGCAGGCGGACAAAGAACCAGCCCCAGCATTTT
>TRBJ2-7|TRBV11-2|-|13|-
CASSLSPEYEQYF
TGTGCCAGCAGCTTATCCCCTGAGTACGAGCAGTACTTC
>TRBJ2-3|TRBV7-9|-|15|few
CASSLTSQGTDTQYF
TGTGCCAGCAGCTTAACGTCTCAGGGGACAGATACGCAGTATTTT
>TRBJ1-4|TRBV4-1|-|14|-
CASSRGTQNEKLFF
TGCGCCAGCAGCCGAGGGACACAAAATGAAAAACTGTTTTTT
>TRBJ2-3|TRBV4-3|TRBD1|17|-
CASSQEVHVDRENTQYF
TGCGCCAGCAGCCAAGAGGTCCATGTCGACAGGGAAAATACGCAGTATTTT
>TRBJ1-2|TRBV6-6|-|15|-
CASSYSGVVADGYTF
TGTGCCAGCAGTTACTCCGGGGTTGTGGCGGATGGCTACACCTTC
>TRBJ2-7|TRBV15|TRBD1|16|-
CATSRVGTGDSYEQYF
TGTGCCACCAGCAGAGTCGGGACAGGGGACTCCTACGAGCAGTACTTC
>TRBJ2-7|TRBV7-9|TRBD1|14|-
CASSLGQGAHEQYF
TGTGCCAGCAGCTTAGGGCAGGGGGCTCACGAGCAGTACTTC
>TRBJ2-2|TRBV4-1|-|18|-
CASSLRGTADMDTGELFF
TGCGCCAGCAGCCTCCGGGGGACAGCCGATATGGACACCGGGGAGCTGTTTTTT
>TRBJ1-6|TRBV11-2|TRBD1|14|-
CASHPTGKNSPLHF
TGTGCCAGCCACCCGACAGGGAAAAATTCACCCCTCCACTTT
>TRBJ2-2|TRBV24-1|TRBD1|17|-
CATSDPVTGARTGELFF
TGTGCCACCAGTGATCCAGTGACAGGGGCGAGGACCGGGGAGCTGTTTTTT
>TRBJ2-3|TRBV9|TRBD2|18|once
CASSSPGLAGGSADTQYF
TGTGCCAGCAGCTCTCCGGGACTAGCGGGAGGGAGCGCAGATACGCAGTATTTT
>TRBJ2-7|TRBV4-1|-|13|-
CASSQGLSYEQYF
TGCGCCAGCAGCCAAGGACTGAGCTACGAGCAGTACTTC
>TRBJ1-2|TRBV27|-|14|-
CASSLSTPDYGYTF
TGTGCCAGCAGTTTATCGACTCCGGACTATGGCTACACCTTC
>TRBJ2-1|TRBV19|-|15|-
CASSNPRGSYNEQFF
TGTGCCAGTAGTAACCCCCGGGGCTCCTACAATGAGCAGTTCTTC
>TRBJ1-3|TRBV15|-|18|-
CATSRGRRQGSVGNTIYF
TGTGCCACCAGCAGAGGACGACGGCAGGGGAGCGTCGGAAACACCATATATTTT
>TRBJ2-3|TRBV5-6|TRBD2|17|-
CASRPGTSGGRTDTQYF
TGTGCCAGCAGACCCGGGACTAGCGGGGGAAGAACAGATACGCAGTATTTT
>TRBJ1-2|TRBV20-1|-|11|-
CGCGGVYGYTF
TGCGGGTGCGGGGGGGTTTATGGCTACACCTTC
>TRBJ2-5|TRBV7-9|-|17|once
CASSPGGVPPGVETQYF
TGTGCCAGCAGCCCAGGAGGAGTACCCCCCGGGGTGGAGACCCAGTACTTC
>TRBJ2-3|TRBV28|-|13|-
CASRTIVIDTQYF
TGTGCCAGCAGGACTATCGTTATAGATACGCAGTATTTT
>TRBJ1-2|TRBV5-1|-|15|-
CASSLDSAPNYGYTF
TGCGCCAGCAGCTTGGACAGTGCTCCTAACTATGGCTACACCTTC
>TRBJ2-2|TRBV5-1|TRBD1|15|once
CASSIRQGGTGELFF
TGCGCCAGCAGCATCAGACAGGGGGGCACCGGGGAGCTGTTTTTT
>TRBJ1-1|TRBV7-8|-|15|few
CASSVGGRGNTEAFF
TGTGCCAGCAGCGTTGGTGGTAGGGGGAACACTGAAGCTTTCTTT
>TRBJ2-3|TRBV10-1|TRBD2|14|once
CASSSGTTTDTQYF
TGCGCCAGCAGCTCCGGGACTACCACAGATACGCAGTATTTT
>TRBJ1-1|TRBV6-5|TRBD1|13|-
CASTEQGLLEAFF
TGTGCCAGCACCGAACAGGGGCTTCTCGAAGCTTTCTTT
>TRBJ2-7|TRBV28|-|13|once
CASSRAGAYEQYF
TGTGCCAGCAGTCGCGCGGGCGCCTACGAGCAGTACTTC
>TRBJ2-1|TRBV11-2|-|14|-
CASSGRGPVGEQFF
TGTGCCAGCAGCGGTCGAGGGCCAGTCGGTGAGCAGTTCTTC
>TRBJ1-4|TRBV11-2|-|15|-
CASSLGGRGNEKLFF
TGTGCCAGCAGCTTAGGTGGGAGGGGTAATGAAAAACTGTTTTTT
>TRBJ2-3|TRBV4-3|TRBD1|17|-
CASSQDSDRLSTDTQYF
TGCGCCAGCAGCCAAGATTCGGACAGGCTGAGCACAGATACGCAGTATTTT
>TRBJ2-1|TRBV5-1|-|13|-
CASSYHLSNEQFF
TGCGCCAGCAGCTACCACCTTAGTAATGAGCAGTTCTTC
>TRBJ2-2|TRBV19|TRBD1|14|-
CASRGDSHTGELFF
TGTGCCAGTAGGGGGGACAGTCACACCGGGGAGCTGTTTTTT
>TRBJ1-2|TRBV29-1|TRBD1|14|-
CSVSGDRSNYGYTF
TGCAGCGTTTCTGGGGACAGGAGCAACTATGGCTACACCTTC
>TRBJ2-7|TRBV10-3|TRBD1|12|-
CAISGQGDEQYF
TGTGCCATCAGTGGACAGGGTGACGAGCAGTACTTC
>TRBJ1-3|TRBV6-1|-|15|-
CASSEGVYSGNTIYF
TGTGCCAGCAGTGAAGGAGTGTACTCTGGAAACACCATATATTTT
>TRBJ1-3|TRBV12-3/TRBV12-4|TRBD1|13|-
CAIGTVRRNTIYF
TGTGCCATAGGGACAGTTCGTCGAAACACCATATATTTT
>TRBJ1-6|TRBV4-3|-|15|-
CASSQVVRGNSPLHF
TGCGCCAGCAGCCAAGTTGTCAGGGGAAATTCACCCCTCCACTTT
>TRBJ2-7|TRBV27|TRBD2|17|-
CASSPGLAGGPAYEQYF
TGTGCCAGCAGTCCGGGACTAGCGGGAGGGCCCGCCTACGAGCAGTACTTC
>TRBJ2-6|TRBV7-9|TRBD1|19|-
CASSQAPGQGASGANVLTF
TGTGCCAGCAGCCAGGCTCCGGGACAGGGGGCTTCTGGGGCCAACGTCCTGACTTTC
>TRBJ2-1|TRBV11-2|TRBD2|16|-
CASSLEGLAAYNEQFF
TGTGCCAGCAGCTTAGAAGGACTAGCGGCCTACAATGAGCAGTTCTTC
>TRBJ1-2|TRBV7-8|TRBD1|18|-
CASSLGYRRQGKDYGYTF
TGTGCCAGCAGCTTAGGATACCGAAGACAGGGGAAGGACTATGGCTACACCTTC
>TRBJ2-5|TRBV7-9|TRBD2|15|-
CASVFGTSGGETQYF
TGTGCCAGTGTCTTTGGGACTAGCGGTGGCGAGACCCAGTACTTC
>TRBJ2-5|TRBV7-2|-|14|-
CASSFRRGQETQYF
TGTGCCAGCAGCTTCCGGCGCGGCCAAGAGACCCAGTACTTC
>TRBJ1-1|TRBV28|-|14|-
CASSLVSRNTEAFF
TGTGCCAGCAGTTTAGTCTCCAGGAACACTGAAGCTTTCTTT
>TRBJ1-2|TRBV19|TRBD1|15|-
CASSISGQEAYGYTF
TGTGCCAGTAGTATTTCGGGACAGGAGGCCTATGGCTACACCTTC